Listed below are T cell receptor beta chains from one sample, sequenced in a study of spatial heterogeneity in lung cancer. TCRdb reanalysed the 5' RACE reads using MiXCR and keeps one entry per CDR3 protein. Counted here are about 26,000 distinct CDR3 sequences, 10% to 15% occurring once; the ten biggest clones make up less than 30%. The sample in question was PBMCs, obtained at surgery. The source is a female donor with early-stage non-small cell lung cancer. CDR3s include the opening cysteine and the closing phenylalanine or tryptophan. A D gene is named only where the DNA matches it firmly.

>NA|TRBV20-1|TRBJ2-4
CSARDSPYGLAKNIQYF
>NA|TRBV12-3/TRBV12-4|TRBJ1-1
CASSYPGHRNTEAFF
>NA|TRBV6-5|TRBJ1-2
CASSYTGTYGYTF
>TRBD1|TRBV30|TRBJ1-5
CACETTGGLYQPQHF
>NA|TRBV28|TRBJ2-7
CASSLRNRLHEQYF
>NA|TRBV10-1|TRBJ2-7
CASSPVLYEQYF
>TRBD1|TRBV30|TRBJ2-1
CAWSRGQGVNEQFF
>TRBD1|TRBV6-5|TRBJ2-6
CASSYTQTGVSGANVLTF
>NA|TRBV28|TRBJ1-2
CASGDGGGGNGYTF
>NA|TRBV3-1|TRBJ1-2
CASSQPLRVGYGYTF
>TRBD1|TRBV7-2|TRBJ2-2
CASSFDRGIGELFF
>TRBD2|TRBV3-1|TRBJ2-3
CASSQGLAGGTDTQYF
>NA|TRBV5-1|TRBJ1-6
CASSIGTVNSPLHF
>NA|TRBV6-6|TRBJ2-5
CASRAGSREAQYF
>NA|TRBV12-5|TRBJ2-3
CASGLSADTQYF
>TRBD2|TRBV29-1|TRBJ2-1
CSGTQAGGHNEQFF
>NA|TRBV20-1|TRBJ2-3
CSASGGALGDTQYF
>NA|TRBV24-1|TRBJ2-3
CATSDPTAADTQYF
>NA|TRBV20-1|TRBJ1-2
CSATITGKYGYTF
>NA|TRBV29-1|TRBJ1-1
CSVTVTTIMNTEAFF
>NA|TRBV7-3|TRBJ1-1
CASSVTGGRNTEAFF
>TRBD1|TRBV7-2|TRBJ1-2
CASSVTGERGYTF